Shown below are 32 T cell receptor beta chains from a single sample sequenced in a study of T cells in localized non-small cell lung cancer. Measured with immunoSEQ multiplex PCR; TCRdb has only the in-frame clones, and not every one. The table includes fewer than 1,500 clones, 21% detected once. The sample consisted of normal lung tissue next to the tumor, taken before any cancer treatment. The receptor source for this set is a male donor at least 60 years old with stage III lung adenocarcinoma.

There are a few counts of this clone. J is TRBJ2-6 and V is TRBV25-1; D gene unclear. The V end was cut by 8 bases, the J end by 3 bases, with 8 bases between. The CDR3 covers 13 residues. Germline V CDR1 and CDR2: MGHDK, SYGVNS. The CDR3 nucleotides read TGTGCCAGCCTGCGCGATGGGGCCAACGTCCTGACTTTC. Translation gives CASLRDGANVLTF.

The sample holds a few counts of this clone. This chain joins TRBV11-3 and TRBJ2-7; 10 nucleotides match TRBD1. From germline, CDR1 is SGHNT and CDR2 YENEEA. Losses at the gene ends were 5 bases for V and 8 bases for J; bases not matched to a gene: 9. CDR3 length: 14 residues. CDR3 residues: CASSHTPTGGKQYF. CDR3 sequence (DNA): TGTGCCAGCAGCCACACCCCGACAGGGGGCAAGCAGTACTTC.

Only a few counts were recorded for this clone. The chain couples TRBV9 to TRBJ2-5; D possibly matches TRBD1 or TRBD2 (7 bases each). The germline gives CDR1 SGDLS, CDR2 YYNGEE. Trimming took 2 bases from V and 5 from J, leaving 19 bases between them. The CDR3 is 16 amino acids. CDR3 nucleotides: TGTGCCAGCAGCGTCAGACCAGGGGGAGGGATGGAGACCCAGTACTTC. This translates into CASSVRPGGGMETQYF. Full variable domain (outside the CDR3, taken from reference TRBV9 and TRBJ2-5): DSGVTQTPKHLITATGQRVTLRCSPRSGDLSVYWYQQSLDQGLQFLIQYYNGEERAKGNILERFSAQQFPDLHSELNLSSLELGDSALYFCASSVRPGGGMETQYFGPGTRLLVL.

This clone is medium-sized (0.01 to 0.1%). The chain is built from TRBV11-3 and TRBJ2-2, with D hard to call. The CDR3 has 14 amino acids. Trimming removed 0 bases from V and 2 bases from J, with 4 bases in between. Germline V gene data show CDR1 as SGHNT and CDR2 as YENEEA. The CDR3 DNA is TGTGCCAGCAGCTTAGAGGCCAACACCGGGGAGCTGTTTTTT. Amino acids: CASSLEANTGELFF.

This clone occurred a few times. At one end the junction does not follow the germline gene, possibly because of a read error. The rearrangement uses TRBV19 and TRBJ1-5, with D possibly being TRBD1 (6 bases). The CDR3 is 12 residues long. Germline CDR1 reads LNHDA; CDR2 reads SQIVND (reference sequence). CDR3 region: CASRGANQPQHF. As DNA, the CDR3 is TGTGCTAGTAGGGGGGCAAATCAGCCCCAGCATTTT.

This clone was seen a handful of times. The gene calls are TRBV7-2 and TRBJ1-2; 7 nucleotides agree with TRBD1. The CDR3 loop spans 13 amino acids. The ends lost 1 base at V and 4 bases at J; junction bases unmatched: 0. CDR1 and CDR2 from the germline V gene are SGHTA and FQGNSA. The CDR3 sequence is CASSLGTGYGYTF. DNA for the CDR3: TGTGCCAGCAGCTTAGGGACAGGCTATGGCTACACCTTC.

The J gene is TRBJ2-1, the V gene TRBV18; no reliable D call. Trimming stripped 3 bases from V and 0 bases from J, with 18 bases between. The CDR3 loop spans 18 amino acids. CDR1 and CDR2 (germline): KGHSH, LQKENI. In nucleotides, the CDR3 is TGTGCCAGCTCACCTACTTCAGTGGGGTCGAGCTCCTACAATGAGCAGTTCTTC. Translation: CASSPTSVGSSSYNEQFF. Combining the CDR3 with reference TRBV18 and TRBJ2-1 gives the whole variable domain NAGVMQNPRHLVRRRGQEARLRCSPMKGHSHVYWYRQLPEEGLKFMVYLQKENIIDESGMPKERFSAEFPKEGPSILRIQQVVRGDSAAYFCASSPTSVGSSSYNEQFFGPGTRLTVL.

The chain links TRBV5-1 to TRBJ1-3; tentatively, D is TRBD1 (5 bases). This CDR3 region has 15 residues. Trimming left V 3 bases short and J 2 bases short, with 12 bases between. CDR1 SGHRS and CDR2 YFSETQ come from the germline V gene. The CDR3 bases are TGCGCCAGCAGCTCGTACGGGGCCCCTGGAAACACCATATATTTT. This gives the protein CASSSYGAPGNTIYF.

This clone was observed a handful of times. The rearrangement uses TRBV14 and TRBJ1-6; D unclear. Looked up from germline, CDR1 is SGHDN and CDR2 is FVKESK. The CDR3 extends over 14 amino acids. V was clipped by 9 bases and J by 0 bases, with 9 bases between them. CDR3: CASNPSSYNSPLHF. The DNA of the CDR3 is TGTGCCAGTAACCCGAGCTCCTATAATTCACCCCTCCACTTT.

This chain links TRBV19 with TRBJ1-1, with 8 bases that match TRBD1. The CDR3 runs to 14 residues. V was clipped by 3 bases and J by 6 bases; unmatched bases: 6. Germline V gives CDR1 LNHDA, CDR2 SQIVND (reference sequence). DNA of the CDR3: TGTGCCAGTAGTATCGGACAGGGACTGCCTGAAGCTTTCTTT. Its translation: CASSIGQGLPEAFF.

The CDR3 sequence: CASSHTSVIYF. CDR3 nucleotides: TGTGCCAGCAGCCACACCTCAGTTATATATTTT. The chain joins TRBV14 to TRBJ1-3, with no clear D. V dropped 3 bases and J dropped 13 bases, with 10 bases sitting between them. Germline-derived CDR1 and CDR2 are SGHDN and FVKESK. This CDR3 contains 11 residues.

This clone is labeled large (0.1 to 1%). This sequence joins TRBV6-8 and TRBJ1-6, with 9 bases fitting TRBD1. Trimming cost V 8 bases and J 13 bases; bases outside gene matches: 15. The CDR3 runs to 15 residues. Germline values: CDR1 MNHGY, CDR2 SAAAGT. CDR3 region: CASRHTGQGIGPLHF. The DNA of the CDR3 is TGTGCCAGCCGCCATACGGGACAGGGAATCGGGCCCCTCCACTTT.

This clone showed up just a few times. This rearrangement joins TRBV6-8 to TRBJ2-3, with D perhaps TRBD2 (6 bases). There are 14 residues in the CDR3. The germline gives CDR1 MNHGY, CDR2 SAAAGT. The V gene lost 7 bases and the J gene lost 2 bases, with 13 bases spanning the gap. The CDR3 coding sequence is TGTGCCAGCACTATAGGGAGGACCACAGATACGCAGTATTTT. It is translated as CASTIGRTTDTQYF.

The chain links TRBV11-3 to TRBJ1-6, with D possibly TRBD1 on 6 matching bases. Per the germline V gene, CDR1 is SGHNT and CDR2 is YENEEA. Trimming removed 6 bases at V and 6 bases at J, with 15 bases between. The CDR3 consists of 15 residues. The CDR3 loop reads CASRGTTGANSPLHF. Written as DNA, the CDR3 is TGTGCCAGCAGGGGGACTACGGGGGCTAATTCACCCCTCCACTTT.

V usage is TRBV6-8 and J usage is TRBJ1-2; TRBD1 is a possible D gene (5 bases). Between the trimmed V and J ends, which lost 5 bases and 5 bases, there was a span of 21 bases. Per the germline V gene, CDR1 is MNHGY and CDR2 is SAAAGT. The length of the CDR3 is 16 residues. The CDR3 DNA reads as TGTGCCAGCAGTAAGGGGACCTACCAGATGTCATATGGCTACACCTTC. Amino acid sequence: CASSKGTYQMSYGYTF.

This clone turned up a few times. The chain recombines TRBV11-3 with TRBJ1-6, with D possibly TRBD1 on 6 matching bases. Looked up from germline, CDR1 is SGHNT and CDR2 is YENEEA. V lost 3 bases, J lost 9 bases, and 18 bases lay in between. This CDR3 region has 16 residues. The CDR3 sequence: CASSLGMARGGSPLHF. CDR3 nucleotide sequence: TGTGCCAGCAGCTTGGGAATGGCCAGGGGAGGTTCACCCCTCCACTTT.

The rearrangement joins TRBV23-1 to TRBJ2-3, with 8 bases identical to TRBD2. TRBV23-1 is assigned to the ORF class and has an uncertain function. V shed 0 bases, J shed 2 bases, and the junction held 7 bases outside the gene matches. The CDR3 extends over 17 amino acids. Written as DNA, the CDR3 is TGCGCCAGCAGTCAATCTGAGAGAGCGGGAGCCACAGATACGCAGTATTTT. It specifies CASSQSERAGATDTQYF.

V usage is TRBV30 and J usage is TRBJ1-5, with 7 bases identical to TRBD1. CDR3 size: 14 residues. The ends lost 1 base at V and 7 bases at J; junction bases unmatched: 7. CDR1 is GTSNPN, CDR2 SVGIG, per germline (reference sequence). The CDR3: CAWSATGDGQPQHF. Here the CDR3 DNA reads TGTGCCTGGAGTGCCACAGGGGACGGGCAGCCCCAGCATTTT.

The CDR3 sequence: CASSLDNYNEQFF. The CDR3 DNA reads as TGCGCCAGCAGCCTGGACAACTACAATGAGCAGTTCTTC. The chain has TRBV10-2 and TRBJ2-1; a possible D gene is TRBD1 (5 bases). The CDR3 contains 13 residues. Germline CDR1 is WSHSY and CDR2 is SAAADI. Trimming shortened V by 6 bases and J by 3 bases, and 9 bases separated the two germline ends.

The chain uses TRBV19 and TRBJ1-4; D unresolved. V lost 0 bases and J 0 bases, leaving 17 bases between the germline ends. CDR3 length: 19 amino acids. Germline V lookup: CDR1 LNHDA, CDR2 SQIVND (reference sequence). The CDR3 loop is CASSIDGLLNSATNEKLFF. In DNA form, the CDR3 reads TGTGCCAGTAGTATAGACGGACTTCTCAACTCAGCAACTAATGAAAAACTGTTTTTT.

This chain links TRBV18 with TRBJ2-7, with D tentatively TRBD2 (7 bases). The CDR3 sequence is 12 residues long. The germline CDR1 and CDR2 sequences are KGHSH and LQKENI. The germline V and J ends were trimmed by 2 bases and 6 bases, with 8 bases remaining between them. The chain's CDR3 is CASSPGGAEQYF. CDR3 nucleotide sequence: TGTGCCAGCTCACCAGGGGGGGCCGAGCAGTACTTC.

The chain couples TRBV14 to TRBJ2-1, with D perhaps TRBD2 (6 bases). V lost 3 bases and J lost 6, with 18 bases in between. The CDR3 runs to 16 residues. Germline CDR1 and CDR2: SGHDN and FVKESK. This chain's CDR3 is CASSQGAGRLGNEQFF. The CDR3 region has the DNA TGTGCCAGCAGCCAGGGAGCGGGCAGGTTGGGCAATGAGCAGTTCTTC.

In its sample, this clone was seen a few times. The gene calls are TRBV10-3 and TRBJ2-5, with D maybe TRBD2 (5 bases). V lost 2 bases, J lost 4 bases, and 14 bases lay in between. CDR3 length equals 15 residues. CDR1 and CDR2 from the germline V gene are ENHRY and SYGVKD. The CDR3 loop reads CAISEPSGYGETQYF. CDR3 in DNA: TGTGCCATCAGTGAGCCGAGCGGATATGGAGAGACCCAGTACTTC.

In this sample, this clone is medium-sized (0.01 to 0.1%). V usage is TRBV11-3 and J usage is TRBJ2-7, with 7 bases fitting TRBD2. In germline, CDR1 is SGHNT, CDR2 YENEEA. After removal of 5 bases from V and 5 bases from J, the junction contained 9 bases not matched to a gene. The CDR3 runs 14 residues. CDR3 nucleotides: TGTGCCAGCAGCCAAACGGGAGGCAGGGACGAGCAGTACTTC. This translates into CASSQTGGRDEQYF.

The genes are TRBV11-3 and TRBJ1-2; 8 bases agree with TRBD1. The CDR3 length is 14 residues. Unmatched junction bases numbered 6, after V lost 5 bases and J lost 4 bases. The germline V gene has CDR1 SGHNT and CDR2 YENEEA. This chain's CDR3 is CASSRGTGSYGYTF. CDR3 DNA sequence: TGTGCCAGCAGCCGTGGGACAGGTTCCTATGGCTACACCTTC.

V usage is TRBV6-8 and J usage is TRBJ2-1; D remains ambiguous. The CDR3 contains 15 residues. Trimming pared 5 bases from V and 4 bases from J, leaving 15 bases between. Germline CDR1 MNHGY, CDR2 SAAAGT. CDR3 region: CASSRTADLYNEQFF. In DNA form, the CDR3 reads TGTGCCAGCAGTCGAACAGCTGACCTTTACAATGAGCAGTTCTTC.

By proportion, this clone is medium-sized. The chain employs TRBV11-3 and TRBJ2-3; tentatively, D is TRBD1 (5 bases). CDR1 is SGHNT, CDR2 YENEEA, per germline. The V end lost 5 bases, the J end lost 6 bases, and 18 bases lay between the germline ends. The CDR3 runs to 15 residues. This chain's CDR3 is CASSPALSGSDTQYF. In nucleotides, the CDR3 is TGTGCCAGCAGCCCAGCGTTATCAGGGTCCGATACGCAGTATTTT.

The chain carries TRBV25-1 and TRBJ2-7; TRBD2 might be the D (6 bases). Trimming cost V 4 bases and J 1 base, with 14 bases left between them. Germline V gene sequence: CDR1 MGHDK, CDR2 SYGVNS. This CDR3 comprises 15 residues. The DNA of the CDR3 is TGTGCCAGCAGTGGGGCTGGGGCGGGGTCCTACGAGCAGTACTTC. Translation: CASSGAGAGSYEQYF.

This clone came up a few times. This chain links TRBV11-3 with TRBJ2-3, with D unclear. Per germline, CDR1 SGHNT and CDR2 YENEEA. This CDR3 region has 16 residues. Trimming took 2 bases from V and 0 from J, leaving 12 bases between them. As DNA, the CDR3 is TGTGCCAGCAGCTTATTAGGACGCACTAGCACAGATACGCAGTATTTT. Amino acids: CASSLLGRTSTDTQYF.

There are a few counts of this clone. V gene TRBV1 combines with J gene TRBJ2-3; the DNA was not used to check the table's D call, TRBD2. TRBV1 corresponds to a pseudogene. The CDR3 consists of 15 residues. Here the CDR3 reads CASSQVRSRSDTQYF. The CDR3 coding sequence is TGCGCCAGCAGCCAGGTTAGGTCGAGGTCGGATACGCAGTATTTT.

The V call is TRBV19, the J call TRBJ2-1; 14 bases are shared with TRBD2. The trim removed 6 bases at V and 5 bases at J, leaving 6 bases unmatched. The CDR3 is made up of 16 amino acids. Germline CDR1 reads LNHDA; CDR2 reads SQIVND (reference sequence). For the CDR3, the DNA is TGTGCCAGTAGCGGGACTAGCGGGAGAGGGAACAATGAGCAGTTCTTC. Translating it yields CASSGTSGRGNNEQFF.

This clone was found once. V gene TRBV18 combines with J gene TRBJ2-5; TRBD1 matches at 7 bases. J gave up 1 base and V 5 bases, and 4 bases lay outside the gene matches. CDR3 size: 14 residues. Germline CDR1 is KGHSH and CDR2 is LQKENI. The CDR3 DNA follows: TGTGCCAGCTCAGTGGGACAGATCCAAGAGACCCAGTACTTC. It specifies CASSVGQIQETQYF.